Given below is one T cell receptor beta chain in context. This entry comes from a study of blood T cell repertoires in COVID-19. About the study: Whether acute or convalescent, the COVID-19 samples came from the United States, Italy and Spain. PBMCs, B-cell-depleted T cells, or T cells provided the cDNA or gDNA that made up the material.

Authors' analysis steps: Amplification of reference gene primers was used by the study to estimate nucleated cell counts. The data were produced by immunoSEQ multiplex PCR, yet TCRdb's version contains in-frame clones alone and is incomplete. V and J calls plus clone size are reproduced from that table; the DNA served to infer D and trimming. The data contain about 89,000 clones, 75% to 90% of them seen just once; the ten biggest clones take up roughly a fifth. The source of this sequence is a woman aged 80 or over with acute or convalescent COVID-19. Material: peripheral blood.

CDR3 region: CASSLVQVGNYGYTF. The CDR3 DNA follows: TGTGCCAGCAGCTTGGTACAGGTCGGGAACTATGGCTACACCTTC. J is TRBJ1-2 and V is TRBV5-4, with TRBD1 as a possible D gene (5 bases). V was cut by 0 bases and J by 2 bases, with 11 bases left in between. The CDR3 covers 15 residues. The germline V gene encodes CDR1 SGHNT and CDR2 YYREEE (reference sequence).